This T cell receptor beta chain stems from a study of vaccination effects on CD4 cells after COVID-19. Whole-study context: The ViraFEST assay expanded antigen-specific CD4+ T cells with viral peptide pools before sequencing. Convalescent patients (n = two) were sampled 16 days and one week prevaccination. The study's findings and limits: Among infection- and vaccine-induced clones, marked clonal contraction occurred late after vaccination.

Assay: immunoSEQ multiplex PCR; the TCRdb copy retains only in-frame clones and omits some. The sample has 45,000 to 50,000 clones; about 75% are singletons. Trimming left V 4 bases short and J 7 bases short, with 10 bases between. The germline V gene has CDR1 MNHEY and CDR2 SMNVEV (reference sequence). CDR3 length equals 13 residues. Concerning this clone itself: The antigen is unknown.

The culture ran for about 10 days, and then CD4+ T cells were isolated. This rearrangement joins TRBV27 to TRBJ2-2; D ambiguous. The sequencing used CD4+ T cells from PBMCs cultured without peptide, collected before COVID-19 vaccination. This receptor was obtained from a human donor who had a prior SARS-CoV-2 infection. CDR3 nucleotide sequence: TGTGCCAGCAGTTCCACCACGAACGGGGAGCTGTTTTTT. Protein: CASSSTTNGELFF.